This TCR beta chain was recovered during a study of shared clonotypes between healthy human individuals. Overall study findings and caveats: Sequencing depth was a factor that was expected to affect clonotype sharing among donors.

About this clone: Its antigen is not known.

This CDR3 spans 13 amino acids. With 0 bases removed from V and 8 bases from J, the gap between germline ends came to 13 bases. Looked up from germline, CDR1 is GTSNPN and CDR2 is SVGIG (reference sequence). Running of the assay took place at deep level. Only in-frame clones appear in the TCRdb table, and some are missing; sequencing was by immunoSEQ multiplex PCR. Of roughly 2,300,000 clones listed, around 90% are singletons. V is TRBV30 and J is TRBJ1-2; D gene ambiguous. The sample comprised naive CD4+ T cells from PBMCs. This sample's subset: CD45RA+ positively selected. The TCR was taken from a man younger than 35 in good health. Some clones in this sample may be carry-over from other donors' samples. DNA for the CDR3: TGTGCCTGGAGTGTAGCCCCCTTCGGCGGCTACACCTTC. Its protein is CAWSVAPFGGYTF. Using reference TRBV30 and TRBJ1-2 for the parts outside the CDR3, the full variable domain is SQTIHQWPATLVQPVGSPLSLECTVEGTSNPNLYWYRQAAGRGLQLLFYSVGIGQISSEVPQNLSASRPQDRQFILSSKKLLLSDSGFYLCAWSVAPFGGYTFGSGTRLTVV.